The TCR beta chain described here comes from a study of blood T cells in healthy people across ages. Study findings and constraints: Unknown CMV status may confound age-related changes in expanded clones.

The CDR3 contains 14 residues. The V end lost 6 bases, the J end lost 3 bases, and 12 bases lay between the germline ends. Germline assignment: CDR1 SQVTM and CDR2 ANQGSEA. This clonotype was counted a few times. Its antigen is not known. Per-sample yields of isolated PBMCs were at least 6 million. No fewer than 5.5 micrograms of total RNA were isolated from every sample. Primers used in a second PCR of about 7 to 12 cycles were a sample-barcoded 5' primer and a J-beta primer mix. TCRdb called the 5' RACE reads again in MiXCR, with one record for every CDR3 protein. Of roughly 800,000 distinct CDR3 sequences in the sample, 25% were seen once. The data were also submitted as part of a second study, on T cells of mothers and their children. In that study: None of the identified T cell clones proved to be persistent microchimeric clones.

This sequence was found in a boy aged 10-17 years in good health. The J gene is TRBJ2-6, the V gene TRBV29-1; D gene unclear. Sequencing was done on a sample of blood. The CDR3: CSVQGQVGANVLTF. The CDR3 DNA reads as TGCAGCGTGCAAGGGCAGGTTGGGGCCAACGTCCTGACTTTC.